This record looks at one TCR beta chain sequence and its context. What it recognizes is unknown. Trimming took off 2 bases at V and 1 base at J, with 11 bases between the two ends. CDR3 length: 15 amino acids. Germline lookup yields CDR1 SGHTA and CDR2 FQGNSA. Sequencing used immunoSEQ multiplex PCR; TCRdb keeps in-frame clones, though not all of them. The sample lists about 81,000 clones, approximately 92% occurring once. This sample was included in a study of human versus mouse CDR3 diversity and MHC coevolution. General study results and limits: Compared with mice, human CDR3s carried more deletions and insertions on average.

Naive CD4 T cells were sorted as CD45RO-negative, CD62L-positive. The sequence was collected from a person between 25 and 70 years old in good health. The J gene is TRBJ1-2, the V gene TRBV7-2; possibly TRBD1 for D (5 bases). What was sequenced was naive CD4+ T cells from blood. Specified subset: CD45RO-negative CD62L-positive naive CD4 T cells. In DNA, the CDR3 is TGTGCCAGCAGCTTAAGGGGCCCCCATAACTATGGCTACACCTTC. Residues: CASSLRGPHNYGYTF.